The 10 T cell receptor beta chains listed next were all sequenced from one sample in a study of shared clonotypes between healthy human individuals. Method: immunoSEQ multiplex PCR; TCRdb's copy keeps in-frame clones and lacks some. The sample holds more than 1.2 million clones, approximately 98.5% seen once. Sequencing was performed on naive CD4+ T cells sorted from blood. The subset: CD45RA+ positively selected. These receptor sequences come from a man in his thirties or forties in good health.

V gene TRBV19 combines with J gene TRBJ2-2; a weak D match, TRBD2 (5 bases). The CDR3 spans 17 residues. The germline V gene has CDR1 LNHDA and CDR2 SQIVND (reference sequence). V was shortened by 1 base and J by 5 bases, with 17 bases between the two germline ends. In DNA, the CDR3 is TGTGCCAGTAGTATAGGGAGGCGGAAGAGAGAGACCGGGGAGCTGTTTTTT. Translating it yields CASSIGRRKRETGELFF.

This chain uses TRBV5-1 with TRBJ2-1; 9 bases map to TRBD1. The germline CDR1 and CDR2 sequences are SGHRS and YFSETQ. Unmatched junction bases numbered 8, after V lost 0 bases and J lost 13 bases. The CDR3 extends over 14 amino acids. Written as DNA, the CDR3 is TGCGCCAGCAGCTTGGGAGACGGGACAGGGAAACAGTTCTTC. Encoded protein: CASSLGDGTGKQFF.

This chain joins TRBV2 and TRBJ2-1, with 13 bases that match TRBD2. Looked up from germline, CDR1 is SNHLY and CDR2 is FYNNEI. This CDR3 is built from 18 residues. With V trimmed by 4 bases and J by 3 bases, 9 bases remained unmatched. CDR3 sequence reads: CASSGGLAGPTDYNEQFF. The CDR3 nucleotides read TGTGCCAGCAGTGGGGGACTAGCGGGACCTACCGACTACAATGAGCAGTTCTTC.

The V call is TRBV14, the J call TRBJ2-2; a weak D match, TRBD2 (6 bases). The germline V and J ends were trimmed by 2 bases and 4 bases, with 14 bases remaining between them. The germline V gene has CDR1 SGHDN and CDR2 FVKESK. The CDR3 length is 16 residues. CDR3 DNA sequence: TGTGCCAGCAGCCAATTCTTTGCGGGAAGCACCGGGGAGCTGTTTTTT. This sequence encodes CASSQFFAGSTGELFF.

The rearrangement uses TRBV11-3 and TRBJ1-1; D may be TRBD1 (5 bases). There are 14 residues in the CDR3. Per the germline V gene, CDR1 is SGHNT and CDR2 is YENEEA. Between the trimmed V and J ends, which lost 2 bases and 4 bases, there was a span of 11 bases. CDR3 amino acids: CASSLSPGGTEAFF. The CDR3 DNA follows: TGTGCCAGCAGCTTATCTCCCGGGGGCACTGAAGCTTTCTTT.

V is TRBV7-9 and J is TRBJ1-5; D ambiguous. Between the trimmed V and J ends, which lost 5 bases and 6 bases, there was a span of 8 bases. Germline CDR1 SEHNR, CDR2 FQNEAQ (reference sequence). The CDR3 sequence is 12 residues long. The chain's CDR3 is CASSPGSQPQHF. The CDR3 region has the DNA TGTGCCAGCAGCCCGGGTAGTCAGCCCCAGCATTTT.

The J gene is TRBJ2-7, the V gene TRBV27; 14 bases align to TRBD2. Germline values: CDR1 MNHEY, CDR2 SMNVEV (reference sequence). J lost 2 bases, V lost 4 bases, and 4 bases had no gene match. There are 16 residues in the CDR3. CDR3 nucleotides: TGTGCCAGCAGTTATCGACTAGCGGGAGGGCCCTACGAGCAGTACTTC. Amino acids: CASSYRLAGGPYEQYF.

The chain combines TRBV9 with TRBJ2-3, with 9 bases matching TRBD2. Germline CDR1 SGDLS, CDR2 YYNGEE. This CDR3 contains 13 residues. V lost 7 bases, J lost 1 base, and 1 base stayed unmatched. The CDR3, as DNA: TGTGCCAGCCGGACTAGCGGCACAGATACGCAGTATTTT. Protein: CASRTSGTDTQYF.

This chain links TRBV5-4 with TRBJ2-4; D remains ambiguous. V was trimmed by 0 bases and J by 3 bases, leaving 4 bases between them. The germline V gene encodes CDR1 SGHNT and CDR2 YYREEE (reference sequence). The CDR3 is made up of 13 amino acids. CDR3 sequence: CASSLDNKNIQYF. CDR3 bases: TGTGCCAGCAGCTTGGATAACAAAAACATTCAGTACTTC.

The chain has TRBV10-3 and TRBJ1-1; D is perhaps TRBD1 (5 bases). CDR1 is ENHRY, CDR2 SYGVKD, per germline. This CDR3 contains 15 residues. V lost 2 bases, J lost 3 bases, and 13 bases lay in between. CDR3 coding DNA: TGTGCCATCAGTGAGCCGATCAAAGGGGACACTGAAGCTTTCTTT. Translating gives CAISEPIKGDTEAFF.